The 28 T cell receptor beta chains presented below share a single source sample, sequenced in a study of cytomegalovirus exposure and HLA in healthy donors (dated by TCRdb to 2016 to 2017). Libraries were built with the immunoSEQ multiplex PCR assay. For the multiplex PCR, a mixture combining 60 forward primers for TCR Vbeta segments and 13 reverse primers for TCR Jbeta segments was used. Held by TCRdb, this immuneACCESS table contains in-frame sequences only and omits some clones. Under half of the omission traces to an unresolved V gene where checked; the cause of the rest is unknown. Counted in this sample were some 150,000 clones; roughly 79% of them appeared once. The biggest ten clones account for 1.1% to 1.5% of the sample. The sequencing input was PBMCs. Receptors originate from a woman between 40 and 55 years old in good health and CMV-seronegative.

V usage is TRBV6-1 and J usage is TRBJ1-5; D ambiguous. The V end was cut by 6 bases, the J end by 3 bases, with 9 bases between. Germline-derived CDR1 and CDR2 are MNHNS and SASEGT. The CDR3 runs 13 residues. The CDR3 region is CASRAQNNQPQHF. The CDR3 DNA reads as TGTGCCAGCAGGGCACAGAACAATCAGCCCCAGCATTTT.

J is TRBJ1-6 and V is TRBV5-1, with D perhaps matching TRBD1 (6 bases). V shed 4 bases and J shed 0 bases, with 14 bases lying between them. This CDR3 region has 17 residues. The V gene's germline CDR1 is SGHRS and CDR2 YFSETQ. The DNA for the CDR3 is TGCGCCAGCAGCCGCGATAGGGGGAGCTCCTATAATTCACCCCTCCACTTT. Its translation is CASSRDRGSSYNSPLHF. The full variable domain, its missing parts supplied by reference TRBV5-1 and TRBJ1-6, is KAGVTQTPRYLIKTRGQQVTLSCSPISGHRSVSWYQQTPGQGLQFLFEYFSETQRNKGNFPGRFSGRQFSNSRSEMNVSTLELGDSALYLCASSRDRGSSYNSPLHFGNGTRLTVT.

This clone was seen a few times. The CDR3 here is CASSLRTGNTEAFF. CDR3 bases: TGTGCCAGCAGCTTAAGGACGGGAAACACTGAAGCTTTCTTT. The chain combines TRBV5-8 with TRBJ1-1; D unresolved. The germline V and J ends were trimmed by 2 bases and 2 bases, with 10 bases remaining between them. The CDR3 extends over 14 amino acids. CDR1 SGHTS and CDR2 YDEGEE come from the germline V gene.

The chain recombines TRBV5-1 with TRBJ2-2; 8 nucleotides line up with TRBD1. The germline V gene has CDR1 SGHRS and CDR2 YFSETQ. CDR3 length equals 16 residues. After removal of 4 bases from V and 3 bases from J, the junction contained 8 bases not matched to a gene. The DNA for the CDR3 is TGCGCCAGCAGCCCACTGGACAGGGATTACACCGGGGAGCTGTTTTTT. Its protein product is CASSPLDRDYTGELFF.

On this clone itself: The sample contains more than one DNA sequence encoding this CDR3. The V gene is TRBV2, the J gene TRBJ2-3; TRBD2 agrees at 8 bases. The ends lost 4 bases at V and 3 bases at J; junction bases unmatched: 3. This CDR3 is 14 amino acids long. Germline-derived CDR1 and CDR2 are SNHLY and FYNNEI. CDR3 sequence: CASSALAGTDTQYF. The CDR3 nucleotides read TGTGCCAGCAGTGCCTTAGCGGGGACAGATACGCAGTATTTT.

The chain is built from TRBV9 and TRBJ1-5, with 9 bases that match TRBD1. The CDR3 runs 15 residues. V lost 5 bases and J lost 3; bases outside the gene matches: 6. Germline V gives CDR1 SGDLS, CDR2 YYNGEE. Here the CDR3 reads CASSGGDRANQPQHF. CDR3 sequence (DNA): TGTGCCAGCAGTGGAGGGGACAGGGCCAATCAGCCCCAGCATTTT.

The rearrangement uses TRBV7-3 and TRBJ2-3; the match to TRBD2 covers 8 bases. V shed 4 bases, J shed 5 bases, and the junction held 8 bases outside the gene matches. CDR3 length equals 15 residues. Germline V lookup: CDR1 SGHTA, CDR2 FQGTGA. The CDR3 DNA reads as TGTGCCAGCAGCTCCCAAGGGACTAGTGGAGATACGCAGTATTTT. Its translation: CASSSQGTSGDTQYF.

This CDR3 is CASSLALYEQYF. The CDR3 nucleotides are TGTGCCAGCAGCTTGGCCCTCTACGAGCAGTACTTC. The V gene is TRBV5-6, the J gene TRBJ2-7; D unresolved. Germline V gene sequence: CDR1 SGHDT, CDR2 YYEEEE. The CDR3 is made up of 12 amino acids. The ends were cut back, 0 bases at V and 3 bases at J, with 4 bases in the middle.

CDR3 sequence: CASSTPGQGTYTF. CDR3 DNA sequence: TGTGCCAGTAGTACACCGGGACAGGGAACCTACACCTTC. This chain joins TRBV19 and TRBJ1-2; 9 nucleotides match TRBD1. This CDR3 has 13 amino acids. V lost 4 bases, J lost 10 bases, and 7 bases stayed unmatched. CDR1 and CDR2 from the germline V gene are LNHDA and SQIVND (reference sequence).

The rearrangement joins TRBV10-3 to TRBJ2-5, with D possibly being TRBD1 (6 bases). The ends were cut back, 8 bases at V and 1 base at J, with 11 bases in the middle. The CDR3 consists of 13 residues. CDR1 and CDR2 (germline): ENHRY, SYGVKD. CDR3 sequence: CAIRPGAQETQYF. The CDR3 coding sequence is TGTGCCATCCGGCCAGGGGCCCAAGAGACCCAGTACTTC.

The chain has TRBV6-5 and TRBJ2-4; maybe TRBD1 (6 bases). Germline assignment: CDR1 MNHEY and CDR2 SVGAGI. Trimming removed 5 bases from V and 7 bases from J, with 6 bases in between. This CDR3 contains 11 residues. In nucleotides, the CDR3 is TGTGCCAGCAGTCAGGGGAACATTCAGTACTTC. Encoded protein: CASSQGNIQYF.

The V call is TRBV7-6, the J call TRBJ2-7; 13 nucleotides align to TRBD2. Looked up from germline, CDR1 is SGHVS and CDR2 is FNYEAQ. The CDR3 runs 16 residues. The V and J ends lost 0 bases and 3 bases, in that order; junction bases with no gene match: 2. CDR3 region: CASSLATSGGYYEQYF. CDR3 nucleotides: TGTGCCAGCAGCTTAGCGACTAGCGGGGGGTACTACGAGCAGTACTTC.

This chain links TRBV2 with TRBJ1-1; TRBD1 matches 7 bases. CDR3 length equals 13 residues. CDR1 and CDR2 (germline): SNHLY, FYNNEI. V shed 4 bases and J 6 bases; nucleotides not matched to a gene: 5. CDR3 loop: CASSATGVAEAFF. The CDR3 DNA is TGTGCCAGCAGTGCCACAGGGGTTGCTGAAGCTTTCTTT.

The chain is built from TRBV27 and TRBJ2-7; D is perhaps TRBD2 (6 bases). V was clipped by 3 bases and J by 7 bases, with 13 bases between them. Germline CDR1 MNHEY, CDR2 SMNVEV (reference sequence). The CDR3 is 13 residues long. The CDR3 sequence is CASSFGRAGEQYF. The CDR3 DNA reads TGTGCCAGCAGTTTTGGCAGGGCGGGAGAGCAGTACTTC.

This clone has only one observation. The genes are TRBV19 and TRBJ2-6; D may be TRBD1 (6 bases). V lost 3 bases and J 2 bases, leaving 11 bases between the germline ends. The CDR3 extends over 16 amino acids. CDR1 is LNHDA and CDR2 is SQIVND in the germline V gene (reference sequence). This CDR3 is CASSIVGGTGANVLTF. The CDR3 DNA sequence: TGTGCCAGTAGTATTGTAGGGGGAACTGGGGCCAACGTCCTGACTTTC.

This clone came up a few times. This rearrangement joins TRBV27 to TRBJ2-3; 8 nucleotides line up with TRBD2. The CDR3 totals 16 residues. V shed 3 bases, J shed 2 bases, and the junction held 7 bases outside the gene matches. Germline V gene sequence: CDR1 MNHEY, CDR2 SMNVEV (reference sequence). This CDR3 is CASSFYRGGYTDTQYF. The CDR3 DNA reads as TGTGCCAGCAGTTTTTATCGGGGGGGCTACACAGATACGCAGTATTTT.

The rearrangement joins TRBV5-1 to TRBJ2-5; TRBD1 aligns across 10 bases. The CDR3 covers 15 residues. Germline V gives CDR1 SGHRS, CDR2 YFSETQ. V trimming: 0 bases; J trimming: 4 bases; junction bases outside the gene matches: 3. Here the CDR3 DNA reads TGCGCCAGCAGCTTGGAGTGGACAGGGGGAGAGACCCAGTACTTC. Translation gives CASSLEWTGGETQYF.

The chain has TRBV28 and TRBJ1-4, with 8 positions matching TRBD1. From germline, CDR1 is MDHEN and CDR2 SYDVKM. Trimming at V came to 6 bases and at J to 0 bases, leaving 6 bases not matched to a gene. The CDR3 consists of 16 residues. The CDR3 sequence is CASRPGTGATNEKLFF. The CDR3 region has the DNA TGTGCCAGCAGGCCAGGGACAGGTGCAACTAATGAAAAACTGTTTTTT.

CDR3: CASSSGQPGNTIYF. DNA of the CDR3: TGTGCCAGCAGTTCTGGACAGCCTGGAAACACCATATATTTT. The gene calls are TRBV28 and TRBJ1-3, with TRBD1 as a possible D gene (6 bases). Trimming took off 4 bases at V and 2 bases at J, with 9 bases between the two ends. The CDR3 sequence is 14 residues long. Germline loops: CDR1 MDHEN, CDR2 SYDVKM.

The V call is TRBV21-1, the J call TRBJ1-2. TRBV21-1 is a pseudogene segment. This CDR3 has 13 residues. The CDR3 protein is CASSISRAGGYTF. In DNA form, the CDR3 reads TGTGCCAGCAGCATAAGCAGGGCGGGGGGCTACACCTTC.

The CDR3 DNA follows: TGTGCCAGCAGTTCCGGACAGGCTGAAGCTTTCTTT. Its protein product is CASSSGQAEAFF. The chain links TRBV6-5 to TRBJ1-1; 7 bases map to TRBD1. This CDR3 comprises 12 residues. The junction had 2 bases not matched to a gene; V was cut back by 4 bases and J by 6 bases. CDR1 and CDR2 from the germline V gene are MNHEY and SVGAGI.

The chain combines TRBV7-2 with TRBJ2-5; TRBD2 agrees at 7 bases. J was trimmed by 11 bases and V by 2 bases; bases with no gene match: 11. Germline CDR1 and CDR2: SGHTA and FQGNSA. This CDR3 is 14 amino acids long. The CDR3 DNA is TGTGCCAGCAGCTTATCCTCCGGCGGGCGGGAGCAGTACTTC. Amino acids: CASSLSSGGREQYF.

CDR3 bases: TGTGCCAGTAGTGCCCCGGACTTGCGCGGCTCCTACGAGCAGTACTTC. It encodes CASSAPDLRGSYEQYF. The chain recombines TRBV19 with TRBJ2-7, with D possibly TRBD2 on 5 matching bases. In germline, CDR1 is LNHDA, CDR2 SQIVND (reference sequence). Trimming removed 5 bases at V and 0 bases at J, with 17 bases between. The CDR3 is 16 residues long. The whole variable domain, filled in from reference TRBV19 and TRBJ2-7, reads DGGITQSPKYLFRKEGQNVTLSCEQNLNHDAMYWYRQDPGQGLRLIYYSQIVNDFQKGDIAEGYSVSREKKESFPLTVTSAQKNPTAFYLCASSAPDLRGSYEQYFGPGTRLTVT.

The chain links TRBV27 to TRBJ2-5; possibly TRBD1 for D (6 bases). Trimming stripped 7 bases from V and 5 bases from J, with 14 bases between. The CDR3 spans 13 residues. Germline CDR1 MNHEY, CDR2 SMNVEV (reference sequence). The CDR3, as DNA: TGTGCCAGCAAACTGACAGGTGGGGAGACCCAGTACTTC. Translated: CASKLTGGETQYF.

This clone appeared a few times. This chain connects TRBV27 to TRBJ2-3, with TRBD2 as a possible D gene (5 bases). Germline V gene lookup returns CDR1 MNHEY and CDR2 SMNVEV (reference sequence). This CDR3 has 11 amino acids. Trimming took 6 bases from V and 8 from J, leaving 9 bases between them. This chain's CDR3 is CASRVAGTQYF. The CDR3 DNA is TGTGCCAGCAGGGTGGCGGGTACGCAGTATTTT.

This clone is a singleton in its sample. The rearrangement uses TRBV2 and TRBJ2-7; 12 positions match TRBD1. The germline CDR1 and CDR2 sequences are SNHLY and FYNNEI. V dropped 6 bases and J dropped 6; count of bases not matched to a gene: 6. The CDR3 consists of 14 residues. Here the CDR3 reads CASRDRDRGLEQYF. The CDR3 DNA reads as TGTGCCAGCAGAGACCGGGACAGGGGGCTCGAGCAGTACTTC.

The chain carries TRBV27 and TRBJ2-2, with D maybe TRBD2 (7 bases). This CDR3 spans 16 amino acids. The ends were cut back, 2 bases at V and 5 bases at J, with 15 bases in the middle. Germline values: CDR1 MNHEY, CDR2 SMNVEV (reference sequence). The CDR3 sequence: CASSLRGGGLTGELFF. DNA of the CDR3: TGTGCCAGCAGTTTACGGGGCGGGGGCTTGACCGGGGAGCTGTTTTTT.

The genes are TRBV2 and TRBJ1-2; TRBD1 matches at 7 bases. This CDR3 is built from 13 residues. Germline CDR1 is SNHLY and CDR2 is FYNNEI. Trimming cost V 6 bases and J 13 bases; bases outside gene matches: 14. The CDR3 coding sequence is TGTGCCAGCAGGGCCCGGACAGGAGTTTCCGGCACCTTC. Residues: CASRARTGVSGTF.